This paragraph reports one T cell receptor beta chain. This entry comes from a study of T-cell memory formation after mild COVID-19. Between the trimmed V and J ends, which lost 7 bases and 6 bases, there was a span of 10 bases. The CDR3 totals 12 residues. Germline loops: CDR1 SEHNR, CDR2 FQNEAQ (reference sequence). TCRdb ran MiXCR on the 5' RACE reads and lists one entry per CDR3 protein. The sample lists roughly 240,000 distinct CDR3 sequences; 15% to 17% were seen once. The gene calls are TRBV7-9 and TRBJ2-1, with a weak D call TRBD2 (5 bases). Sequenced input: PBMCs or a T cell subset sorted from them (not recorded which). The receptor comes from an adult woman who had mild COVID-19 (a few samples of this study predate the infection). Cell type and time point are not known. Here the CDR3 reads CASIGVSNEQFF. The CDR3 bases are TGTGCCAGCATCGGGGTTTCCAATGAGCAGTTCTTC. Full variable domain (outside the CDR3, taken from reference TRBV7-9 and TRBJ2-1): DTGVSQNPRHKITKRGQNVTFRCDPISEHNRLYWYRQTLGQGPEFLTYFQNEAQLEKSRLLSDRFSAERPKGSFSTLEIQRTEQGDSAMYLCASIGVSNEQFFGPGTRLTVL.